Each of the 17 T cell receptor beta chains below was sequenced from the same sample in a study of CD8+ T cells in alopecia areata. Once RNA had been extracted, it was reverse transcribed into cDNA to act as the sequencing template. TCRdb's copy holds only in-frame clones and misses some; the assay was immunoSEQ multiplex PCR. The sample shows about 270,000 clones, roughly 63% of them seen only once. Treatment specified: oral pan-JAK inhibitor, 5-10 mg twice daily. The material sequenced was CD4+ T cells sorted from blood, taken at roughly week 53, from a patient treated with tofacitinib. Source of these receptors: a human donor with alopecia areata.

The chain carries TRBV4-3 and TRBJ1-6; D gene unclear. V was pared by 1 base and J by 9 bases, with 4 bases between. This CDR3 is built from 12 residues. Germline V gene data show CDR1 as LGHNA and CDR2 as YSLEER. CDR3: CASSQVGSPLHF. DNA of the CDR3: TGCGCCAGCAGCCAAGTTGGTTCACCCCTCCACTTT.

This clone was seen more than once but under ten times. The J gene is TRBJ2-3, the V gene TRBV6-6; D may be TRBD2 (6 bases). The CDR3 runs 12 residues. Germline CDR1 MNHNY, CDR2 SVGAGI (reference sequence). Trimming stripped 5 bases from V and 8 bases from J, with 11 bases between. The CDR3 here is CASSDLASTQYF. In DNA form, the CDR3 reads TGTGCCAGCAGTGATCTAGCGAGTACGCAGTATTTT.

This sequence joins TRBV11-1 and TRBJ1-4; 10 bases are a match to TRBD1. The CDR3 length is 15 residues. Looked up from germline, CDR1 is SGHAT and CDR2 is FQDESV (reference sequence). Germline trimming cut 5 bases from V and 6 bases from J; bases unmatched to any gene: 6. DNA of the CDR3: TGTGCCAGCAGCACCAGGACAGGGGGACATGAAAAACTGTTTTTT. This sequence encodes CASSTRTGGHEKLFF.

The chain recombines TRBV7-2 with TRBJ1-6; 10 positions match TRBD1. The CDR3 is made up of 17 amino acids. Germline V gene lookup returns CDR1 SGHTA and CDR2 FQGNSA. The ends lost 4 bases at V and 9 bases at J; junction bases unmatched: 12. The CDR3 DNA reads as TGTGCCAGCAGCTCCGGGACAGGGGTACGCGTTGGTTCACCCCTCCACTTT. The encoded protein is CASSSGTGVRVGSPLHF.

This clone has only one observation. The rearrangement links TRBV30 to TRBJ1-4; 7 nucleotides match TRBD1. The CDR3 is made up of 15 amino acids. Trimming took 0 bases from V and 5 from J; bases not matched to a gene: 6. CDR1 is GTSNPN and CDR2 is SVGIG in the germline V gene (reference sequence). Here the CDR3 reads CAWSVTGTANEKLFF. The CDR3 nucleotides are TGTGCCTGGAGTGTCACCGGGACAGCAAATGAAAAACTGTTTTTT. The full variable domain, with the rest looked up from reference TRBV30 and TRBJ1-4, is SQTIHQWPATLVQPVGSPLSLECTVEGTSNPNLYWYRQAAGRGLQLLFYSVGIGQISSEVPQNLSASRPQDRQFILSSKKLLLSDSGFYLCAWSVTGTANEKLFFGSGTQLSVL.

This clone was seen more than once but under ten times. V gene TRBV7-9 combines with J gene TRBJ2-1, with D possibly matching TRBD1 (6 bases). This CDR3 is built from 12 residues. CDR1 is SEHNR, CDR2 FQNEAQ, per germline (reference sequence). The ends were cut back, 2 bases at V and 10 bases at J, with 9 bases in the middle. Here the CDR3 reads CASSLRGKEQFF. CDR3 DNA sequence: TGTGCCAGCAGCTTAAGGGGGAAAGAGCAGTTCTTC.

The table lists this clone with a count of one. This sequence joins TRBV20-1 and TRBJ1-4; 8 bases map to TRBD1. The CDR3 length is 11 residues. The germline V gene has CDR1 DFQATT and CDR2 SNEGSKA (reference sequence). Germline trimming cut 7 bases from V and 7 bases from J; bases unmatched to any gene: 2. The CDR3 bases are TGCAGTGGTACAGGGGGTGAAAAACTGTTTTTT. It is translated as CSGTGGEKLFF.

The chain has TRBV2 and TRBJ1-5, with D possibly matching TRBD1 (5 bases). V lost 7 bases, J lost 2 bases, and 9 bases lay in between. The CDR3 is 13 amino acids. CDR1 is SNHLY and CDR2 is FYNNEI in the germline V gene. CDR3 DNA sequence: TGTGCCAGCATGCGGGACGGCAATCAGCCCCAGCATTTT. Its translation is CASMRDGNQPQHF. Full variable domain (outside the CDR3, taken from reference TRBV2 and TRBJ1-5): EPEVTQTPSHQVTQMGQEVILRCVPISNHLYFYWYRQILGQKVEFLVSFYNNEISEKSEIFDDQFSVERPDGSNFTLKIRSTKLEDSAMYFCASMRDGNQPQHFGDGTRLSIL.

With regard to this clone: Within the sample, other DNA sequences also encode this same CDR3. The chain carries TRBV29-1 and TRBJ2-5, with a possible D match to TRBD2 (6 bases). V lost 4 bases to trimming and J lost 5 bases, with 11 bases between them. Germline V gives CDR1 SQVTM, CDR2 ANQGSEA. The CDR3 is 12 amino acids. The DNA of the CDR3 is TGCAGCGTTGGGGCCCGGGGGGAGACCCAGTACTTC. This sequence encodes CSVGARGETQYF.

The J gene is TRBJ1-1, the V gene TRBV30; no definite D call. V gave up 2 bases and J gave up 5 bases, with 9 bases separating them. The V gene's germline CDR1 is GTSNPN and CDR2 SVGIG (reference sequence). The CDR3 is 12 amino acids. CDR3 protein: CAWSPFRTEAFF. CDR3 nucleotides: TGTGCCTGGAGTCCATTTCGAACTGAAGCTTTCTTT.

V gene TRBV7-2 combines with J gene TRBJ2-5; D may be TRBD1 or TRBD2 (5 bases each). The V end lost 5 bases, the J end lost 4 bases, and 11 bases lay between the germline ends. The CDR3 is 13 amino acids. Germline CDR1 reads SGHTA; CDR2 reads FQGNSA. The DNA of the CDR3 is TGTGCCAGCAGCCCCGGGACGGCAGAGACCCAGTACTTC. Protein: CASSPGTAETQYF.

CDR3 DNA sequence: TGTGCCAGCGGACGACTAGCGAGCTCCTACAATGAGCAGTTCTTC. Residues: CASGRLASSYNEQFF. The rearrangement uses TRBV2 and TRBJ2-1; 8 bases fit TRBD2. The germline gives CDR1 SNHLY, CDR2 FYNNEI. The CDR3 runs to 15 residues. With 8 bases clipped from V and 0 bases from J, the junction kept 6 bases outside the gene matches.

This clone was seen a single time. This sequence joins TRBV30 and TRBJ2-2; D gene ambiguous. With 0 bases removed from V and 4 bases from J, the gap between germline ends came to 9 bases. There are 14 residues in the CDR3. Germline-derived CDR1 and CDR2 are GTSNPN and SVGIG (reference sequence). In DNA form, the CDR3 reads TGTGCCTGGAGTGTAGGCCTTTTCACCGGGGAGCTGTTTTTT. Residues: CAWSVGLFTGELFF.

V usage is TRBV5-4 and J usage is TRBJ2-7; 9 positions match TRBD1. The CDR3 is 15 amino acids. Unmatched junction bases numbered 6, after V lost 4 bases and J lost 1 base. The V gene's germline CDR1 is SGHNT and CDR2 YYREEE (reference sequence). The CDR3 bases are TGTGCCAGCAGCAACCGGGACAGGGCTTCCTACGAGCAGTACTTC. Translating it yields CASSNRDRASYEQYF.

The chain joins TRBV5-1 to TRBJ2-2; D is undetermined. The CDR3 sequence is 15 residues long. Germline CDR1 is SGHRS and CDR2 is YFSETQ. V shed 0 bases and J shed 3 bases, with 9 bases lying between them. Here the CDR3 DNA reads TGCGCCAGCAGCTTGGCTTTCGGAGACACCGGGGAGCTGTTTTTT. Encoded protein: CASSLAFGDTGELFF.

The chain is built from TRBV4-3 and TRBJ2-1, with 7 bases identical to TRBD2. The CDR3 runs 18 residues. CDR1 is LGHNA and CDR2 is YSLEER in the germline V gene. Losses at the gene ends were 0 bases for V and 4 bases for J; bases not matched to a gene: 12. In DNA form, the CDR3 reads TGCGCCAGCAGCCAAGATGCCTCCCCATGGCGGGGGTACAATGAGCAGTTCTTC. Its translation: CASSQDASPWRGYNEQFF.

This clone occurred a few times. The chain joins TRBV7-9 to TRBJ2-3, with D perhaps matching TRBD2 (6 bases). V shed 1 base and J shed 1 base, with 12 bases lying between them. Germline CDR1 SEHNR, CDR2 FQNEAQ (reference sequence). CDR3 length: 16 amino acids. The DNA of the CDR3 is TGTGCCAGCAGCTTAGTCGCGGGACCTCGCACAGATACGCAGTATTTT. This encodes CASSLVAGPRTDTQYF.